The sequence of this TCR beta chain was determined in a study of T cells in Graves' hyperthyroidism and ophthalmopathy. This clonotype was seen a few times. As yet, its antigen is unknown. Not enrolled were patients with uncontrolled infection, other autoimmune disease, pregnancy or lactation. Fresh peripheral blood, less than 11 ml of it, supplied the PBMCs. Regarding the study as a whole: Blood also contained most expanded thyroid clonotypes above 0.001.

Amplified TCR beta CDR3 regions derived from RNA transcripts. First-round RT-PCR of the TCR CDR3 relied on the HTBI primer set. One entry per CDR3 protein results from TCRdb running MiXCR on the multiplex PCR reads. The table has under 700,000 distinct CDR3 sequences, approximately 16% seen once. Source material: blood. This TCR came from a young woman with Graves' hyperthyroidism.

DNA of the CDR3: TGCAGTGCTAGAGCCGAAGGACAGGGGATGGGATACGAGCAGTACTTC. Translation gives CSARAEGQGMGYEQYF. V gene TRBV20-1 combines with J gene TRBJ2-7; 9 bases are a match to TRBD1. The CDR3 sequence is 16 residues long. V lost 1 base, J lost 4 bases, and 11 bases stayed unmatched. From germline, CDR1 is DFQATT and CDR2 SNEGSKA (reference sequence).